The T cell receptor beta chain under discussion was sequenced for a study of siplizumab effects on memory and regulatory T cells. Sequenced by immunoSEQ multiplex PCR; TCRdb stores in-frame clones only, minus some. The data show 70,000 to 95,000 clones, approximately 93% seen once. The receptor was derived from a human donor in good health. Sequenced input: CD8+ T cells sorted from blood.

CDR3 region: CASSPSFTHEQYF. As DNA, the CDR3 is TGTGCCAGCAGTCCCAGTTTTACCCACGAGCAGTACTTC. The chain has TRBV27 and TRBJ2-7; D is unclear. The CDR3 length is 13 residues. Deletions cut 5 bases from V and 5 bases from J, with 13 bases between. Germline CDR1 MNHEY, CDR2 SMNVEV (reference sequence).